The 22 T cell receptor beta chains in this list originate from one sample, sequenced in a study of T cells in localized non-small cell lung cancer (dated by TCRdb to about 2020). Libraries were built with the immunoSEQ multiplex PCR assay. TCRdb obtained this table from immuneACCESS and retained in-frame rearrangements with V and J assigned. These tables miss some clones; where compared with another copy, unresolved V genes account for less than half of the shortfall, and the remainder is unexplained. Here the sample has 1,500 or so clones; approximately 20% occur a single time. The ten largest clones represent roughly 24% of the sample. The starting material was lung tumor tissue, obtained before any cancer treatment. The receptors originated from a man aged 40 to 69 with stage III squamous cell lung carcinoma.

This clone was seen only a few times. J is TRBJ2-3 and V is TRBV15, with D uncertain. Trimming cost V 0 bases and J 0 bases, with 10 bases left between them. The CDR3 totals 16 residues. CDR1 is LNHNV, CDR2 YYDKDF, per germline (reference sequence). CDR3 DNA: TGTGCCACCAGCAGAGATAAGGGAACTAGCACAGATACGCAGTATTTT. Protein: CATSRDKGTSTDTQYF.

This clone was counted between two and nine times. The chain joins TRBV11-3 to TRBJ1-5; tentatively, D is TRBD1 (5 bases). The CDR3 is made up of 16 amino acids. V gave up 1 base and J gave up 6 bases, with 16 bases separating them. Germline assignment: CDR1 SGHNT and CDR2 YENEEA. The CDR3, as DNA: TGTGCCAGCAGCTTAGGGGGCAGGGCAAGCCGTCAGCCCCAGCATTTT. Residues: CASSLGGRASRQPQHF.

This clone was found a few times. The chain combines TRBV7-5 with TRBJ2-3; the table names TRBD2, a call not compared with the DNA. TRBV7-5 is given as a pseudogene. CDR3 length: 16 residues. The CDR3 loop reads CASNKGGDSRWDTQYF. Written as DNA, the CDR3 is TGTGCCAGCAATAAAGGTGGAGACTCCCGGTGGGATACGCAGTATTTT.

This chain links TRBV12-5 with TRBJ2-6; TRBD1 agrees at 8 bases. CDR3 length: 15 amino acids. Germline V gene lookup returns CDR1 LGHNT and CDR2 FRNRAP. CDR3 sequence (DNA): TGTGCCAGCACAGGGGGAGGCTCTGGGGCCAACGTCCTGACTTTC. Translated: CASTGGGSGANVLTF.

In this sample, this clone turned up a few times. The rearrangement uses TRBV2 and TRBJ2-7; 7 positions agree with TRBD1. Per the germline V gene, CDR1 is SNHLY and CDR2 is FYNNEI. After removal of 1 base from V and 3 bases from J, the junction contained 6 bases not matched to a gene. This CDR3 has 15 residues. The CDR3 here is CASSEGETGSYEQYF. The DNA for the CDR3 is TGTGCCAGCAGTGAAGGGGAGACAGGGAGCTACGAGCAGTACTTC.

This clone occurred a few times. J is TRBJ2-3 and V is TRBV11-3, with TRBD2 matching over 12 bases. Germline V CDR1 and CDR2: SGHNT, YENEEA. The V and J ends lost 5 bases and 4 bases, in that order; junction bases with no gene match: 7. The CDR3 has 16 residues. CDR3 sequence (DNA): TGTGCCAGCAGCAAGACTAGCGGGGGTTCCCCAGATACGCAGTATTTT. It is translated as CASSKTSGGSPDTQYF.

Judged by abundance, this clone is medium-sized. V and J are TRBV6-8 and TRBJ1-2; D is undetermined. The germline V and J ends were trimmed by 0 bases and 4 bases, with 6 bases remaining between them. There are 13 residues in the CDR3. CDR1 is MNHGY, CDR2 SAAAGT, per germline. CDR3 in amino acids: CASSYSGAYGYTF. CDR3 nucleotide sequence: TGTGCCAGCAGTTACTCAGGAGCCTATGGCTACACCTTC.

This clone was seen more than once but under ten times. V usage is TRBV18 and J usage is TRBJ2-5; D uncertain. The V and J ends lost 5 bases and 3 bases respectively, with 7 bases between them. The CDR3 totals 12 residues. Germline V lookup: CDR1 KGHSH, CDR2 LQKENI. The CDR3 here is CASSGSKETQYF. CDR3 DNA sequence: TGTGCCAGCTCAGGAAGCAAAGAGACCCAGTACTTC.

The chain uses TRBV11-3 and TRBJ1-2; 7 bases match TRBD1. Germline V gives CDR1 SGHNT, CDR2 YENEEA. V lost 4 bases to trimming and J lost 4 bases; unmatched junction nucleotides: 12. The CDR3 consists of 16 residues. This CDR3 is CASSSRTGRGSYGYTF. CDR3 coding DNA: TGTGCCAGCAGCTCACGGACAGGCCGGGGCTCCTATGGCTACACCTTC.

The chain employs TRBV29-1 and TRBJ2-1, with 9 bases lining up with TRBD2. CDR1 and CDR2 from the germline V gene are SQVTM and ANQGSEA. The junction had 11 bases not matched to a gene; V was cut back by 3 bases and J by 2 bases. The CDR3 runs 17 residues. CDR3: CSVEGNLAGEPYNEQFF. The CDR3 DNA reads as TGCAGCGTTGAGGGGAATTTAGCGGGAGAGCCCTACAATGAGCAGTTCTTC.

This clone was seen more than once but under ten times. The rearrangement joins TRBV7-5 to TRBJ2-1; no DNA check was done on the table's D call, TRBD2. TRBV7-5 is a documented pseudogene. The CDR3 extends over 16 amino acids. The DNA for the CDR3 is TGTGCCAGCAGCCCTACGCGAGCGGGTTTGGGGAATGAGCAGTTCTTC. Its translation: CASSPTRAGLGNEQFF.

The chain employs TRBV19 and TRBJ2-3; perhaps TRBD1 as D (6 bases). CDR1 is LNHDA, CDR2 SQIVND, per germline (reference sequence). The CDR3 consists of 14 residues. The V gene lost 2 bases and the J gene lost 6 bases, with 12 bases spanning the gap. The DNA for the CDR3 is TGTGCCAGTAGTATAAGAAGTAGGGGGGATACGCAGTATTTT. Translation gives CASSIRSRGDTQYF. Drawing the rest from reference TRBV19 and TRBJ2-3, the complete variable domain is DGGITQSPKYLFRKEGQNVTLSCEQNLNHDAMYWYRQDPGQGLRLIYYSQIVNDFQKGDIAEGYSVSREKKESFPLTVTSAQKNPTAFYLCASSIRSRGDTQYFGPGTRLTVL.

This clone was recorded a few times. V usage is TRBV6-8 and J usage is TRBJ2-5; D possibly corresponds to TRBD1 (5 bases). This CDR3 is built from 13 residues. Trimming left V 5 bases short and J 5 bases short, with 12 bases between. Germline lookup yields CDR1 MNHGY and CDR2 SAAAGT. The CDR3 loop is CASSRDRKETQYF. In DNA, the CDR3 is TGTGCCAGCAGTAGAGACAGAAAGGAGACCCAGTACTTC.

The chain recombines TRBV29-1 with TRBJ2-5; D tentatively fits TRBD1 or TRBD2 (6 bases each). Trimming took 0 bases from V and 5 from J, leaving 10 bases between them. The CDR3 runs to 13 residues. The germline V gene has CDR1 SQVTM and CDR2 ANQGSEA. As DNA, the CDR3 is TGCAGCGTTGAAGAGGGGGGCCGCGAGACCCAGTACTTC. This sequence encodes CSVEEGGRETQYF.

The chain employs TRBV19 and TRBJ2-1, with 10 bases aligning to TRBD2. Trimming cost V 8 bases and J 3 bases; bases outside gene matches: 4. The CDR3 length is 14 residues. Per germline, CDR1 LNHDA and CDR2 SQIVND (reference sequence). The CDR3 DNA reads TGTGCCAGTGCAAGACTAGCGGGCTACAATGAGCAGTTCTTC. Its translation: CASARLAGYNEQFF.

The rearrangement uses TRBV11-3 and TRBJ2-6; D not resolved. Between the trimmed V and J ends, which lost 3 bases and 0 bases, there was a span of 6 bases. Germline loops: CDR1 SGHNT, CDR2 YENEEA. The CDR3 is 15 amino acids. CDR3 coding DNA: TGTGCCAGCAGCTTGGCCCCCTCTGGGGCCAACGTCCTGACTTTC. It yields the protein CASSLAPSGANVLTF.

This clone was seen a few times. J is TRBJ1-3 and V is TRBV5-1; tentatively, D is TRBD1 (6 bases). Germline CDR1 is SGHRS and CDR2 is YFSETQ. The CDR3 sequence is 15 residues long. Trimming left V 2 bases short and J 4 bases short, with 13 bases between. The CDR3 sequence is CASSFSQGVGNTIYF. CDR3 nucleotide sequence: TGCGCCAGCAGCTTTTCACAGGGAGTAGGAAACACCATATATTTT.

The V call is TRBV11-3, the J call TRBJ1-1; possible D gene TRBD1, 6 bases. Trimming pared 3 bases from V and 2 bases from J, leaving 10 bases between. The CDR3 has 14 residues. CDR1 and CDR2 from the germline V gene are SGHNT and YENEEA. As DNA, the CDR3 is TGTGCCAGCAGCTTCGGACAGCTCAACACTGAAGCTTTCTTT. This codes for CASSFGQLNTEAFF.

This clone was seen more than once but under ten times. The V and J genes are TRBV9 and TRBJ1-3; D is unclear. Looked up from germline, CDR1 is SGDLS and CDR2 is YYNGEE. The CDR3 totals 14 residues. V lost 0 bases and J 0 bases, leaving 4 bases between the germline ends. CDR3 amino acids: CASSVGISGNTIYF. CDR3 nucleotides: TGTGCCAGCAGCGTAGGAATCTCTGGAAACACCATATATTTT.

This clone is classed as medium-sized (0.01 to 0.1%). The chain combines TRBV11-3 with TRBJ2-3, with D perhaps matching TRBD2 (6 bases). The germline V gene has CDR1 SGHNT and CDR2 YENEEA. The ends were cut back, 6 bases at V and 1 base at J, with 11 bases in the middle. The CDR3 is 14 residues long. The DNA for the CDR3 is TGTGCCAGCAGTTGGACTATAGGCACAGATACGCAGTATTTT. It encodes CASSWTIGTDTQYF.

There are a few counts of this clone. This chain connects TRBV30 to TRBJ1-2; 7 nucleotides align to TRBD1. The CDR3 spans 15 residues. V was pared by 0 bases and J by 4 bases, with 8 bases of the junction left unmatched. CDR1 GTSNPN and CDR2 SVGIG come from the germline V gene (reference sequence). CDR3 nucleotide sequence: TGTGCCTGGAGTGTACAGATACAGGGGCCCTATGGCTACACCTTC. As protein: CAWSVQIQGPYGYTF.

The chain links TRBV5-1 to TRBJ2-1; 10 bases match TRBD2. This CDR3 has 16 residues. V lost 0 bases to trimming and J lost 2 bases; unmatched junction nucleotides: 2. Germline V CDR1 and CDR2: SGHRS, YFSETQ. The CDR3 sequence is CASSLVGLAAYNEQFF. CDR3 coding DNA: TGCGCCAGCAGCTTGGTAGGACTAGCGGCCTACAATGAGCAGTTCTTC.